These 20 T cell receptor beta chains were sequenced from one sample in a study of T cells after yellow fever vaccination. TCRdb independently ran MiXCR on the 5' RACE reads; one entry per CDR3 protein. This table has approximately 300,000 distinct CDR3 sequences, 6.5% to 8.5% appearing once. Sequenced material: PBMCs, taken about 41 days after the first yellow fever vaccination. The receptors stem from a man younger than 35 who received the YFV17D yellow fever vaccine.

The chain joins TRBV7-6 to TRBJ1-2, with TRBD1 matching 8 bases. J was trimmed by 4 bases and V by 6 bases; bases with no gene match: 13. The germline V gene has CDR1 SGHVS and CDR2 FNYEAQ. The CDR3 covers 16 residues. Here the CDR3 DNA reads TGTGCCAGCAGTTCCCAGACAGGGGTTGGAAGCTATGGCTACACCTTC. This gives the protein CASSSQTGVGSYGYTF.

The chain links TRBV20-1 to TRBJ1-2; D is perhaps TRBD1 (6 bases). From germline, CDR1 is DFQATT and CDR2 SNEGSKA (reference sequence). V lost 0 bases and J lost 13, with 18 bases in between. The CDR3 sequence is 13 residues long. DNA for the CDR3: TGCAGTGCTAGAGATTGGGGAGACAGGACCTTCACCTTC. It translates to CSARDWGDRTFTF.

This clonotype appeared many times. The CDR3 sequence: CAISAYNTGELFF. CDR3 nucleotides: TGTGCCATCAGCGCGTACAACACCGGGGAGCTGTTTTTT. The J gene is TRBJ2-2, the V gene TRBV10-3; no reliable D call. The CDR3 consists of 13 residues. From germline, CDR1 is ENHRY and CDR2 SYGVKD. V gave up 6 bases and J gave up 2 bases, with 7 bases separating them.

This clonotype was seen at least ten times. CDR3 nucleotide sequence: TGCGCCAGCAGCTTGGGGGCTTGGGCTGAAGCTTTCTTT. It translates to CASSLGAWAEAFF. V is TRBV5-1 and J is TRBJ1-1, with D hard to call. Looked up from germline, CDR1 is SGHRS and CDR2 is YFSETQ. Trimming removed 0 bases at V and 6 bases at J, with 9 bases between. This CDR3 region has 13 residues.

This clonotype occurred a few times. The chain joins TRBV28 to TRBJ1-5, with D possibly being TRBD1 (6 bases). CDR3 length equals 15 residues. V shed 2 bases and J shed 3 bases, with 11 bases lying between them. Germline CDR1 and CDR2: MDHEN and SYDVKM. The CDR3 DNA is TGTGCCAGCAGTTTAAACAGGGACCCCAATCAGCCCCAGCATTTT. Its protein is CASSLNRDPNQPQHF.

The CDR3 protein is CASSFDRVNTEAFF. CDR3 nucleotides: TGTGCCAGCAGCTTCGACAGGGTGAACACTGAAGCTTTCTTT. This chain links TRBV6-1 with TRBJ1-1; 7 bases fit TRBD1. The V gene end was trimmed by 6 bases and the J gene end by 0 bases; junction bases not matched to a gene: 4. This CDR3 contains 14 residues. Per the germline V gene, CDR1 is MNHNS and CDR2 is SASEGT.

The table lists this clonotype with many counts. The V and J genes are TRBV20-1 and TRBJ2-7; no definite D call. Germline loops: CDR1 DFQATT, CDR2 SNEGSKA (reference sequence). The CDR3 runs to 16 residues. Trimming took off 0 bases at V and 4 bases at J, with 19 bases between the two ends. The CDR3 protein is CSARDRRQDVSYEQYF. CDR3 sequence (DNA): TGCAGTGCTAGAGATAGAAGGCAGGATGTTAGTTACGAGCAGTACTTC.

The CDR3 reads CASSITFNQPQHF. The CDR3 nucleotides read TGTGCCAGTAGTATTACTTTCAATCAGCCCCAGCATTTT. The chain has TRBV19 and TRBJ1-5; D gene ambiguous. Looked up from germline, CDR1 is LNHDA and CDR2 is SQIVND (reference sequence). This CDR3 region has 13 residues. The V gene lost 3 bases and the J gene lost 3 bases, with 6 bases spanning the gap.

This chain links TRBV30 with TRBJ1-2, with a possible D match to TRBD1 (6 bases). Germline V gives CDR1 GTSNPN, CDR2 SVGIG (reference sequence). The germline V and J ends were trimmed by 1 base and 7 bases, with 19 bases remaining between them. The CDR3 covers 15 residues. CDR3 loop: CAWSDTGWNVGGYTF. The DNA for the CDR3 is TGTGCCTGGAGTGATACAGGGTGGAACGTCGGTGGCTACACCTTC.

The chain joins TRBV7-3 to TRBJ2-1; D possibly matches TRBD1 or TRBD2 (6 bases each). This CDR3 has 15 amino acids. Trimming pared 6 bases from V and 0 bases from J, leaving 12 bases between. Germline loops: CDR1 SGHTA, CDR2 FQGTGA. The CDR3 bases are TGTGCCAGCAGTAGGGGGACTGTCTCCTACAATGAGCAGTTCTTC. Translating gives CASSRGTVSYNEQFF.

This clonotype was seen a few times. The rearrangement links TRBV12-3 or TRBV12-4 to TRBJ1-5; D uncertain. Deletions cut 2 bases from V and 1 base from J, with 6 bases between. This CDR3 contains 14 residues. Written as DNA, the CDR3 is TGTGCCAGCAGTTTAAGCACGAGCAATCAGCCCCAGCATTTT. This sequence encodes CASSLSTSNQPQHF.

The rearrangement joins TRBV14 to TRBJ1-1, with D tentatively TRBD1 (5 bases). This CDR3 spans 16 amino acids. The V gene lost 3 bases and the J gene lost 0 bases, with 14 bases spanning the gap. Germline CDR1 and CDR2: SGHDN and FVKESK. CDR3: CASSQWGRGMNTEAFF. In nucleotides, the CDR3 is TGTGCCAGCAGCCAGTGGGGAAGGGGCATGAACACTGAAGCTTTCTTT.

At least ten counts were recorded for this clonotype. The rearrangement uses TRBV5-1 and TRBJ2-1, with 7 bases matching TRBD1. Unmatched junction bases numbered 11, after V lost 5 bases and J lost 6 bases. This CDR3 is built from 15 residues. Germline CDR1 and CDR2: SGHRS and YFSETQ. The CDR3 region is CASRPTGIIVNEQFF. In DNA form, the CDR3 reads TGCGCCAGCAGACCGACAGGGATTATAGTCAATGAGCAGTTCTTC.

This clonotype was observed many times. CDR3 DNA sequence: TGTGCCAGCAGCCATTTTGGAGTGCAAGAGACCCAGTACTTC. It translates to CASSHFGVQETQYF. The chain links TRBV7-2 to TRBJ2-5; D unclear. Germline assignment: CDR1 SGHTA and CDR2 FQGNSA. The CDR3 has 14 residues. Trimming took off 5 bases at V and 2 bases at J, with 12 bases between the two ends.

This clonotype showed up just a few times. The CDR3 region is CASRDRSYEQYF. CDR3 nucleotide sequence: TGTGCCAGCAGGGACAGGTCCTACGAGCAGTACTTC. This chain uses TRBV2 with TRBJ2-7, with 7 positions matching TRBD1. Trimming at V came to 6 bases and at J to 1 base, leaving 0 bases not matched to a gene. The CDR3 spans 12 residues. Germline lookup yields CDR1 SNHLY and CDR2 FYNNEI.

CDR3 sequence reads: CASRDTAQRAGGTEAFF. CDR3 in DNA: TGTGCCAGCAGGGACACCGCACAGAGAGCAGGGGGCACTGAAGCTTTCTTT. The chain uses TRBV25-1 and TRBJ1-1; 7 bases align to TRBD1. The CDR3 extends over 17 amino acids. Germline V CDR1 and CDR2: MGHDK, SYGVNS. V was pared by 6 bases and J by 4 bases, with 17 bases of the junction left unmatched.

This clonotype was counted a few times. V and J are TRBV6-1 and TRBJ1-1, with a weak D call TRBD1 (5 bases). From germline, CDR1 is MNHNS and CDR2 SASEGT. The CDR3 sequence is 15 residues long. V lost 7 bases, J lost 1 base, and 16 bases lay in between. The CDR3 here is CASMDPQGPNTEAFF. CDR3 DNA sequence: TGTGCCAGCATGGACCCTCAGGGACCGAACACTGAAGCTTTCTTT.

This clonotype was seen a handful of times. The chain employs TRBV5-1 and TRBJ2-1, with TRBD2 matching over 7 bases. The V gene's germline CDR1 is SGHRS and CDR2 YFSETQ. CDR3 length equals 14 residues. Unmatched junction bases numbered 3, after V lost 2 bases and J lost 4 bases. The CDR3: CASSFSGIYNEQFF. The CDR3 DNA sequence: TGCGCCAGCAGCTTCAGCGGGATATACAATGAGCAGTTCTTC.

This clonotype was detected many times. The chain employs TRBV20-1 and TRBJ2-5, with TRBD1 identical over 8 bases. The CDR3 covers 13 residues. Germline assignment: CDR1 DFQATT and CDR2 SNEGSKA (reference sequence). V lost 6 bases to trimming and J lost 5 bases; unmatched junction nucleotides: 8. CDR3 bases: TGCAGTGCCCTAAAGGACAGGGATGAGACCCAGTACTTC. Amino acid sequence: CSALKDRDETQYF.

This clonotype was seen more than once but under ten times. The chain couples TRBV12-3 or TRBV12-4 to TRBJ2-3, with D possibly being TRBD1 or TRBD2 (6 bases each). Trimming cost V 7 bases and J 6 bases, with 14 bases left between them. The CDR3 consists of 13 residues. The CDR3 nucleotides are TGTGCCAGCACCGCGTGGGGGGCGGATACGCAGTATTTT. Protein sequence: CASTAWGADTQYF.